The 26 T cell receptor beta chains below were found in one sample sequenced in a study of memory B cells and T cells in multiple sclerosis. Generated by immunoSEQ multiplex PCR, the TCRdb table keeps only in-frame clones and is missing some. The profile shows several thousand clones, about 60% of them singletons. Sequencing input: memory (CD45RO+) CD8+ T cells from blood. The origin of the receptors is a human donor with multiple sclerosis.

V gene TRBV9 combines with J gene TRBJ2-1; 15 bases fit TRBD2. The J segment lost 7 bases and the V segment lost 0 bases, leaving 11 bases of the junction unmatched. CDR1 and CDR2 from the germline V gene are SGDLS and YYNGEE. There are 19 residues in the CDR3. In DNA, the CDR3 is TGTGCCAGCAGCGTAGACCCGGGGGGGACTAGCGGGGGGAGAAATGAGCAGTTCTTC. Translating it yields CASSVDPGGTSGGRNEQFF.

This clone was counted once. The chain recombines TRBV2 with TRBJ1-6; D unresolved. V was shortened by 7 bases and J by 1 base, with 5 bases between the two germline ends. CDR3 length: 13 amino acids. Germline loops: CDR1 SNHLY, CDR2 FYNNEI. In DNA form, the CDR3 reads TGTGCCAGCATCCAGTCCTATAATTCACCCCTCCACTTT. It translates to CASIQSYNSPLHF.

In this sample, this clone turned up a few times. V is TRBV5-6 and J is TRBJ2-3; D might be TRBD2 (6 bases). Germline V gene sequence: CDR1 SGHDT, CDR2 YYEEEE. This CDR3 is 13 amino acids long. V dropped 0 bases and J dropped 4 bases, with 6 bases sitting between them. The CDR3 is CASSLGLADTQYF. CDR3 coding DNA: TGTGCCAGCAGCTTGGGACTAGCAGATACGCAGTATTTT.

The chain has TRBV5-4 and TRBJ2-1; TRBD1 agrees at 9 bases. This CDR3 is 16 amino acids long. V lost 2 bases to trimming and J lost 7 bases; unmatched junction nucleotides: 10. The germline V gene encodes CDR1 SGHNT and CDR2 YYREEE (reference sequence). This chain's CDR3 is CASSFGAGTGWNEQFF. DNA for the CDR3: TGTGCCAGCAGCTTTGGGGCCGGGACAGGGTGGAATGAGCAGTTCTTC.

This clone was seen a handful of times. DNA of the CDR3: TGTGCCATCCAACACAGGGGACCCCGGGGCACTGAAGCTTTCTTT. As protein: CAIQHRGPRGTEAFF. The chain links TRBV6-1 to TRBJ1-1, with 7 bases matching TRBD1. The CDR3 extends over 15 amino acids. Germline CDR1 and CDR2: MNHNS and SASEGT. After removal of 10 bases from V and 4 bases from J, the junction contained 15 bases not matched to a gene.

V usage is TRBV7-6 and J usage is TRBJ1-1, with D possibly matching TRBD1 (5 bases). The V gene lost 5 bases and the J gene lost 0 bases, with 13 bases spanning the gap. The germline CDR1 and CDR2 sequences are SGHVS and FNYEAQ. This CDR3 contains 15 residues. The CDR3 DNA reads TGTGCCAGCAGCGGAGGGGCCCTAATGAACACTGAAGCTTTCTTT. This sequence encodes CASSGGALMNTEAFF.

This rearrangement joins TRBV6-6 to TRBJ1-6; 8 nucleotides align to TRBD1. Looked up from germline, CDR1 is MNHNY and CDR2 is SVGAGI (reference sequence). The CDR3 has 13 amino acids. V was clipped by 10 bases and J by 8 bases; unmatched bases: 7. CDR3 sequence (DNA): TGTGCCATTTCCAGGGGGCCGCATTCACCCCTCCACTTT. Amino acid sequence: CAISRGPHSPLHF.

The chain has TRBV7-9 and TRBJ2-3, with a weak D call TRBD2 (6 bases). Germline V lookup: CDR1 SEHNR, CDR2 FQNEAQ (reference sequence). The CDR3 runs to 15 residues. Trimming pared 5 bases from V and 4 bases from J, leaving 16 bases between. Here the CDR3 reads CASSDTRLVADTQYF. DNA for the CDR3: TGTGCCAGCAGCGACACACGACTAGTAGCAGATACGCAGTATTTT.

This clone was seen a handful of times. Lacking the conserved final phenylalanine or tryptophan, this CDR3 likely reflects a read error. This sequence joins TRBV30 and TRBJ2-6, with D possibly matching TRBD1 (5 bases). Germline V gene sequence: CDR1 GTSNPN, CDR2 SVGIG (reference sequence). Trimming stripped 4 bases from V and 3 bases from J, with 16 bases between. This CDR3 contains 16 residues. In nucleotides, the CDR3 is TGTGCCTGGACTGTACCGGCAGGGAATGGGGCCAACGTCCTGACTTTG. Translated: CAWTVPAGNGANVLTL.

Points on this clone: At one end, the junction sequence differs from germline, possibly due to a read error. The V gene is TRBV7-3, the J gene TRBJ1-1; no firm D call. Germline lookup yields CDR1 SGHTA and CDR2 FQGTGA. The CDR3 is 12 amino acids. In DNA form, the CDR3 reads TGTGCCAGTAGCTTGAGAGGCACTGAAGCTTTCTTT. Protein: CASSLRGTEAFF.

This clone is categorized as large (0.1 to 1%). The genes are TRBV5-1 and TRBJ2-7; 8 nucleotides match TRBD1. V lost 8 bases to trimming and J lost 2 bases; unmatched junction nucleotides: 12. This CDR3 is built from 15 residues. The germline CDR1 and CDR2 sequences are SGHRS and YFSETQ. In DNA, the CDR3 is TGCGCCAGTCAAATATCCCCGGACAGGGCCTACGAGCAGTACTTC. This sequence encodes CASQISPDRAYEQYF.

In its sample, this clone was seen once. This chain uses TRBV7-6 with TRBJ1-1; possible D gene TRBD1, 6 bases. Trimming removed 5 bases from V and 6 bases from J, with 19 bases in between. The CDR3 is made up of 15 amino acids. Germline assignment: CDR1 SGHVS and CDR2 FNYEAQ. The CDR3 loop reads CASSPDPEGVPEAFF. Written as DNA, the CDR3 is TGTGCCAGCAGCCCGGACCCCGAGGGGGTCCCTGAAGCTTTCTTT.

The chain employs TRBV13 and TRBJ1-2, with D unresolved. This CDR3 has 15 amino acids. Germline assignment: CDR1 PRHDT and CDR2 FYEKMQ (reference sequence). The germline V and J ends were trimmed by 0 bases and 4 bases, with 12 bases remaining between them. CDR3 region: CASSLGLAAGYGYTF. The DNA of the CDR3 is TGTGCCAGCAGCTTAGGCCTGGCGGCGGGCTATGGCTACACCTTC.

The genes are TRBV4-2 and TRBJ2-5; a possible D gene is TRBD2 (5 bases). Near its end, the DNA agrees better with TRBJ2-7, so the J call may be wrong. Germline V gene lookup returns CDR1 LGHNA and CDR2 YNFKEQ. The CDR3 totals 15 residues. The CDR3 DNA follows: TGTGCCAGCAGCAGGATGGACGGGGACTCCTACGAGCAGTACTTC. Amino acids: CASSRMDGDSYEQYF.

This clone was seen a few times. The CDR3 DNA reads TGTGCCAGTAGTATCAGAGGGTACACTGAAGCTTTCTTT. This encodes CASSIRGYTEAFF. The V gene is TRBV19, the J gene TRBJ1-1; D gene ambiguous. The CDR3 consists of 13 residues. Germline-derived CDR1 and CDR2 are LNHDA and SQIVND (reference sequence). The germline V and J ends were trimmed by 3 bases and 3 bases, with 8 bases remaining between them.

The J gene is TRBJ1-1, the V gene TRBV6-1; a weak D match, TRBD1 (6 bases). The CDR3 has 13 amino acids. The germline V gene encodes CDR1 MNHNS and CDR2 SASEGT. V lost 10 bases to trimming and J lost 2 bases, with 14 bases between them. As DNA, the CDR3 is TGTGCCACCCGTTTGGGGGCCAACACTGAAGCTTTCTTT. This gives the protein CATRLGANTEAFF.

By sample share, this clone is medium-sized. The chain is built from TRBV6-1 and TRBJ2-1; D possibly corresponds to TRBD1 (5 bases). The V gene lost 2 bases and the J gene lost 4 bases, with 9 bases spanning the gap. There are 14 residues in the CDR3. Germline V lookup: CDR1 MNHNS, CDR2 SASEGT. CDR3 DNA: TGTGCCAGCAGTGAACAGACAGAATACAATGAGCAGTTCTTC. Residues: CASSEQTEYNEQFF.

This CDR3 reads CASRTGQLYGYTF. CDR3 nucleotide sequence: TGCGCCAGCAGAACGGGACAGCTTTATGGCTACACCTTC. This chain joins TRBV5-1 and TRBJ1-2; 7 nucleotides align to TRBD1. The CDR3 contains 13 residues. V was pared by 5 bases and J by 5 bases, with 6 bases of the junction left unmatched. Germline CDR1 reads SGHRS; CDR2 reads YFSETQ.

J is TRBJ2-7 and V is TRBV11-2; 9 bases align to TRBD1. Losses at the gene ends were 6 bases for V and 6 bases for J; bases not matched to a gene: 6. CDR1 and CDR2 from the germline V gene are SGHAT and FQNNGV. The CDR3 runs 13 residues. CDR3 DNA sequence: TGTGCCAGCAGGACAGGGGGTACGGGCGAGCAGTACTTC. Translation: CASRTGGTGEQYF.

This clone has only a few counts. As DNA, the CDR3 is TGTGCCAGCAGCCCCCGGGGGACAGGGGGGAGCTACGAGCAGTACTTC. Protein sequence: CASSPRGTGGSYEQYF. V usage is TRBV7-9 and J usage is TRBJ2-7; 11 positions agree with TRBD1. This CDR3 is 16 amino acids long. V gave up 5 bases and J gave up 3 bases; unmatched junction bases: 9. Looked up from germline, CDR1 is SEHNR and CDR2 is FQNEAQ (reference sequence).

This chain joins TRBV5-1 and TRBJ2-7, with 9 nucleotides matching TRBD1. The V segment lost 7 bases and the J segment 5 bases; nucleotides outside the gene matches: 7. The CDR3 totals 13 residues. The germline V gene encodes CDR1 SGHRS and CDR2 YFSETQ. CDR3 sequence (DNA): TGCGCCAGCTCTGGGACAGGGACTAACGAGCAGTACTTC. It is translated as CASSGTGTNEQYF. The full variable domain, in which reference TRBV5-1 and TRBJ2-7 provide the parts outside the CDR3, is KAGVTQTPRYLIKTRGQQVTLSCSPISGHRSVSWYQQTPGQGLQFLFEYFSETQRNKGNFPGRFSGRQFSNSRSEMNVSTLELGDSALYLCASSGTGTNEQYFGPGTRLTVT.

J is TRBJ1-3 and V is TRBV7-2; D not certain. V gave up 4 bases and J gave up 0 bases, with 13 bases separating them. The germline CDR1 and CDR2 sequences are SGHTA and FQGNSA. The CDR3 has 16 amino acids. The CDR3 reads CASSSGSLNSGNTIYF. The CDR3 DNA is TGTGCCAGCAGCTCGGGAAGCCTTAACTCTGGAAACACCATATATTTT. The whole variable domain, filled in from reference TRBV7-2 and TRBJ1-3, reads GAGVSQSPSNKVTEKGKDVELRCDPISGHTALYWYRQSLGQGLEFLIYFQGNSAPDKSGLPSDRFSAERTGGSVSTLTIQRTQQEDSAVYLCASSSGSLNSGNTIYFGEGSWLTVV.

The chain links TRBV2 to TRBJ1-4; D is perhaps TRBD1 (6 bases). The CDR3 loop spans 14 amino acids. Trimming cost V 2 bases and J 8 bases, with 12 bases left between them. CDR1 is SNHLY, CDR2 FYNNEI, per germline. DNA of the CDR3: TGTGCCAGCAGTGAAATGGGCCAGGGGGAAAAACTGTTTTTT. Encoded protein: CASSEMGQGEKLFF.

CDR3 in DNA: TGTGCCAGCAGCCAAGATAAAGGGACAGGGAGAGAGACCCAGTACTTC. Translating gives CASSQDKGTGRETQYF. The chain has TRBV4-2 and TRBJ2-5, with 9 nucleotides matching TRBD1. J lost 4 bases, V lost 0 bases, and 6 bases had no gene match. Germline V gives CDR1 LGHNA, CDR2 YNFKEQ. The CDR3 length is 16 residues.

The chain joins TRBV7-9 to TRBJ2-7; D is uncertain. The CDR3 length is 14 residues. Trimming removed 1 base from V and 2 bases from J, with 9 bases in between. Germline assignment: CDR1 SEHNR and CDR2 FQNEAQ (reference sequence). The CDR3 here is CASSLDSTAYEQYF. In nucleotides, the CDR3 is TGTGCCAGCAGCTTAGACAGCACAGCCTACGAGCAGTACTTC.

Comment on this clone: Within the sample, other DNA sequences also encode this same CDR3. V usage is TRBV5-4 and J usage is TRBJ2-1, with TRBD2 matching over 10 bases. The CDR3 is made up of 14 amino acids. Germline V gene data show CDR1 as SGHNT and CDR2 as YYREEE (reference sequence). The V and J ends lost 3 bases and 3 bases, in that order; junction bases with no gene match: 0. CDR3 sequence (DNA): TGTGCCAGCAGCTCTAGCGGGAGCTACAATGAGCAGTTCTTC. Encoded protein: CASSSSGSYNEQFF.